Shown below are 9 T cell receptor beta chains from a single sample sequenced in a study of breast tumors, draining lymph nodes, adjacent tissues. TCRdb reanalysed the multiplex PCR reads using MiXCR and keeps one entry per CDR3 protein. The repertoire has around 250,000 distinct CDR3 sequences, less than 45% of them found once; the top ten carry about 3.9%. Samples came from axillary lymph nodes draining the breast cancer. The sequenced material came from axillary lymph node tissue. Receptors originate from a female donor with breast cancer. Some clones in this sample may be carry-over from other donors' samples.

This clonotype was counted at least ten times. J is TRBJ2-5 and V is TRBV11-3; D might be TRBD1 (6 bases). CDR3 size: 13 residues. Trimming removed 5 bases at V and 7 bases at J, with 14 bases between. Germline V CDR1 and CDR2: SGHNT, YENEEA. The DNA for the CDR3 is TGTGCCAGCAGCCCTAACAGGGCCGGGACCCAGTACTTC. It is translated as CASSPNRAGTQYF. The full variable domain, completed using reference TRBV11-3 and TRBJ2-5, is EAGVVQSPRYKIIEKKQPVAFWCNPISGHNTLYWYLQNLGQGPELLIRYENEEAVDDSQLPKDRFSAERLKGVDSTLKIQPAELGDSAVYLCASSPNRAGTQYFGPGTRLLVL.

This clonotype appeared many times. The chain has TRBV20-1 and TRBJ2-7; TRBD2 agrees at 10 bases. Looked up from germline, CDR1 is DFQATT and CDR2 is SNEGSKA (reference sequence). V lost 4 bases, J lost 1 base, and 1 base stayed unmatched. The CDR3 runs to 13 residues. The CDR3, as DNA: TGCAGTGCTATAGCGGGAGGTTCCTACGAGCAGTACTTC. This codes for CSAIAGGSYEQYF.

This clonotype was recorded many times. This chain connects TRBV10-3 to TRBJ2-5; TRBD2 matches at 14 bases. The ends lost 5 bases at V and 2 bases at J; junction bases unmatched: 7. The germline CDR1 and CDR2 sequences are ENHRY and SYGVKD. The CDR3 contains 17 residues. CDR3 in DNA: TGTGCCATCAGTTTGGGACTAGCGGGAGATCGGCAAGAGACCCAGTACTTC. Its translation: CAISLGLAGDRQETQYF.

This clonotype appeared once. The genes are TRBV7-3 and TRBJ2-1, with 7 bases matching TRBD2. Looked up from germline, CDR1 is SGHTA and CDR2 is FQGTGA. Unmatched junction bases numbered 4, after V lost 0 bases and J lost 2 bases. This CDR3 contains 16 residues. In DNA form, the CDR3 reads TGTGCCAGCAGCTTAACGGGGGGGAGGGCCTACAATGAGCAGTTCTTC. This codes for CASSLTGGRAYNEQFF.

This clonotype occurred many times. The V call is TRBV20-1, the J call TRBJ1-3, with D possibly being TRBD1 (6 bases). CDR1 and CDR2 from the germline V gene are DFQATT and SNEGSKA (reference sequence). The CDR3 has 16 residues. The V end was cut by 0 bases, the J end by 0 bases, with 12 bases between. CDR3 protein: CSARDQTGISGNTIYF. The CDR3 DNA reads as TGCAGTGCTAGAGACCAAACAGGGATCTCTGGAAACACCATATATTTT.

In nucleotides, the CDR3 is TGTGCCAGCAGCCAAGGGACAGGGTACGGCCTGTTTTTT. Translating gives CASSQGTGYGLFF. J is TRBJ1-4 and V is TRBV3-1, with TRBD1 identical over 8 bases. Germline-derived CDR1 and CDR2 are LGHDT and YNNKEL (reference sequence). CDR3 size: 13 residues. The V segment lost 1 base and the J segment 14 bases; nucleotides outside the gene matches: 6.

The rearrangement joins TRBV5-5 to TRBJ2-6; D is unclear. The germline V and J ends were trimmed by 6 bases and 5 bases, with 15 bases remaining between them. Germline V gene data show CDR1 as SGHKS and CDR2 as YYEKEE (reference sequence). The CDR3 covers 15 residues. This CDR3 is CASNADLSRANVLTF. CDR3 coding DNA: TGTGCCAGCAACGCTGACTTGTCTCGGGCCAACGTCCTGACTTTC.

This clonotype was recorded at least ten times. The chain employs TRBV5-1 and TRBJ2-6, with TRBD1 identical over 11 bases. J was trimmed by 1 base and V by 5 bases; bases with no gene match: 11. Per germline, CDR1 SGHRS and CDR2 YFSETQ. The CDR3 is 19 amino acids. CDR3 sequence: CASSSEVRDRGSGANVLTF. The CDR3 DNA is TGCGCCAGCAGTTCAGAGGTTAGGGACAGGGGGTCTGGGGCCAACGTCCTGACTTTC.

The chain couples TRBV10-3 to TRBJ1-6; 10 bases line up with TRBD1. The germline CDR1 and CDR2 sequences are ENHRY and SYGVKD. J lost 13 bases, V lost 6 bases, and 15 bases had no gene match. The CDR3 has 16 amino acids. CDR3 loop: CAIRPGTGADNFPLHF. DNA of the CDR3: TGTGCCATCAGGCCCGGGACAGGGGCGGATAATTTCCCCCTCCACTTT.